The T cell receptor (beta chain) under discussion was sequenced for a study of molecular identifiers for immune sequencing clone quantification. CDR1 is SQVTM, CDR2 ANQGSEA, per germline. V was clipped by 4 bases and J by 7 bases, with 13 bases between them. This CDR3 is 13 amino acids long. This clonotype occurred many times. What it binds is not known. Findings and caveats of the study: Detecting spiked Jurkat TCR RNA from one cell among about 910,000 naive cells was reportedly possible.

From the PCR reads, TCRdb called clonotypes with MiXCR, one entry per CDR3 protein. The sample contains fewer than 350,000 distinct CDR3 sequences, around 21% of which appear only once. V is TRBV29-1 and J is TRBJ2-2; tentatively, D is TRBD2 (5 bases). The sequenced sample was naive CD8+ T cells from blood, with Jurkat cell RNA spiked in. Subset described: FACS-sorted CD8+CD4-CCR7+CD45RA+ naive T cells. This sequence was found in a human donor in good health. Some libraries in this study had Jurkat cell RNA spiked in. CDR3: CSVARQAGGELFF. The CDR3 DNA reads TGCAGCGTTGCACGGCAGGCGGGCGGGGAGCTGTTTTTT.